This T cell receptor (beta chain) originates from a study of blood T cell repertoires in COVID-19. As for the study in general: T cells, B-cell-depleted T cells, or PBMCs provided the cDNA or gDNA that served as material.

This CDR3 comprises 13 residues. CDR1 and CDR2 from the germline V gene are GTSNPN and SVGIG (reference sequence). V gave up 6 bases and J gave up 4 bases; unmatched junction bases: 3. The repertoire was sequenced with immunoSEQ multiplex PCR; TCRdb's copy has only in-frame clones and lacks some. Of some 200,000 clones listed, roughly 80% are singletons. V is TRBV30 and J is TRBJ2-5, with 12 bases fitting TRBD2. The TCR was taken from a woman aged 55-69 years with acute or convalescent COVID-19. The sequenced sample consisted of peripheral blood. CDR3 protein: CACLGLAGETQYF. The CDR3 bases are TGTGCCTGCCTGGGACTAGCGGGAGAGACCCAGTACTTC.